The sequence of this TCR beta chain was determined in a study of CD8+ T cells in alopecia areata. Isolated RNA was reverse transcribed into cDNA used as the sequencing template. Here immunoSEQ multiplex PCR was the method, and the copy in TCRdb shows in-frame clones only, minus some. The sample lists some 200,000 clones; around 60% were seen once. Trimming took off 0 bases at V and 5 bases at J, with 4 bases between the two ends. This CDR3 comprises 12 residues. The germline gives CDR1 SGHRS, CDR2 YFSETQ. The chain combines TRBV5-1 with TRBJ2-3; no definite D call. The receptor comes from a human donor with alopecia areata. The sample here was CD4+ T cells sorted from blood, taken at week 0. This chain's CDR3 is CASSLEEDTQYF. As DNA, the CDR3 is TGCGCCAGCAGCTTGGAGGAAGATACGCAGTATTTT.